Included here is one T cell receptor beta chain sequence, with context. TCRdb's copy holds only in-frame clones and misses some; the assay was immunoSEQ multiplex PCR. The top ten clones hold 0.2% to 0.3% of a sample with tens of thousands of clones, around 94% of them seen once. J gave up 4 bases and V 0 bases, and 8 bases lay outside the gene matches. There are 17 residues in the CDR3. CDR1 and CDR2 (germline): MNHEY, SMNVEV (reference sequence). The sample originates from a study of technical replicates of blood from a handful of donors. Material: T cells isolated from PBMCs. The rearrangement uses TRBV27 and TRBJ2-1, with 8 bases matching TRBD2. This clonotype was obtained from a human donor in good health. The CDR3: CASSLSSGGLLYNEQFF. The CDR3 region has the DNA TGTGCCAGCAGTTTATCGAGCGGGGGCCTTTTATACAATGAGCAGTTCTTC.